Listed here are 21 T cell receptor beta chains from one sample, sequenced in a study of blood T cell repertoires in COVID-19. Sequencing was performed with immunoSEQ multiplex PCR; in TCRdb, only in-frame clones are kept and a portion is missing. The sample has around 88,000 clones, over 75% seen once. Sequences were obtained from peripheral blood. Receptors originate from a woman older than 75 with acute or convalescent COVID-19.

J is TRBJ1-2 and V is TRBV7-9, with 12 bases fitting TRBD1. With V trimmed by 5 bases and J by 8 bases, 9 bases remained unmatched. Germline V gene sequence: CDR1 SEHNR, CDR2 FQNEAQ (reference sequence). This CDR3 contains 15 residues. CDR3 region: CASSLMGQGAFGYTF. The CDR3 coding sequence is TGTGCCAGCAGCCTAATGGGACAGGGGGCGTTCGGCTACACCTTC. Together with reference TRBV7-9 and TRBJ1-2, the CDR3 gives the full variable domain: DTGVSQNPRHKITKRGQNVTFRCDPISEHNRLYWYRQTLGQGPEFLTYFQNEAQLEKSRLLSDRFSAERPKGSFSTLEIQRTEQGDSAMYLCASSLMGQGAFGYTFGSGTRLTVV.

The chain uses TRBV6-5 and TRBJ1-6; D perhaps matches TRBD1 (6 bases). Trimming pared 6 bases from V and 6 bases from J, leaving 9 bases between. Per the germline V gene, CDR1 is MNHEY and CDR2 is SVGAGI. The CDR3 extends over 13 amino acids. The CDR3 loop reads CASRMDSNSPLHF. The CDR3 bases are TGTGCCAGCAGAATGGACAGTAATTCACCCCTCCACTTT.

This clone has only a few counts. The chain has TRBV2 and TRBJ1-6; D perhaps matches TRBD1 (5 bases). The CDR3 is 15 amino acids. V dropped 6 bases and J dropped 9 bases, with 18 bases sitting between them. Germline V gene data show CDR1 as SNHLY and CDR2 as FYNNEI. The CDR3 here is CASSLNWGGGSPLHF. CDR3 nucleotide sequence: TGTGCCAGCAGCCTAAACTGGGGCGGGGGTTCACCCCTCCACTTT.

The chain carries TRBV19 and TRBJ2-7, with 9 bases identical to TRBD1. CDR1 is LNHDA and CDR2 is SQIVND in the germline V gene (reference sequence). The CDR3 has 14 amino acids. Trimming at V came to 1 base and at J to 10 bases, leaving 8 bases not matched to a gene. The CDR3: CASSIGAGQGEQYF. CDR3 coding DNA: TGTGCCAGTAGTATAGGGGCGGGACAGGGCGAACAGTACTTC. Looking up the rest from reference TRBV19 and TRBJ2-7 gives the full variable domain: DGGITQSPKYLFRKEGQNVTLSCEQNLNHDAMYWYRQDPGQGLRLIYYSQIVNDFQKGDIAEGYSVSREKKESFPLTVTSAQKNPTAFYLCASSIGAGQGEQYFGPGTRLTVT.

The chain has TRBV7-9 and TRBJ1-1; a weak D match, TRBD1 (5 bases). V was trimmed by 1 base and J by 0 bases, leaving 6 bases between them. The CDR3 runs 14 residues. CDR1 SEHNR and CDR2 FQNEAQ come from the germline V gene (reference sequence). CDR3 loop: CASSLEGVNTEAFF. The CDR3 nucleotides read TGTGCCAGCAGCTTAGAAGGGGTGAACACTGAAGCTTTCTTT.

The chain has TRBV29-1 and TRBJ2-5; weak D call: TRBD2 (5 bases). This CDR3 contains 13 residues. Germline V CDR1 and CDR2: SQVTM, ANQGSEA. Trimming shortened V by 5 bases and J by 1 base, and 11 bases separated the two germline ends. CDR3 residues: CSVIIGGQETQYF. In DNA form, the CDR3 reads TGCAGCGTTATAATAGGAGGCCAAGAGACCCAGTACTTC.

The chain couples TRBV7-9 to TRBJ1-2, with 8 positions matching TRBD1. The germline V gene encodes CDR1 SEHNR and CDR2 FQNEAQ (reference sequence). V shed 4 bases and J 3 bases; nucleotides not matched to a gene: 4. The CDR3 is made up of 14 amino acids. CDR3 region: CASSSQGAYYGYTF. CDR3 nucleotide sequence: TGTGCCAGCAGCTCTCAGGGGGCGTACTATGGCTACACCTTC.

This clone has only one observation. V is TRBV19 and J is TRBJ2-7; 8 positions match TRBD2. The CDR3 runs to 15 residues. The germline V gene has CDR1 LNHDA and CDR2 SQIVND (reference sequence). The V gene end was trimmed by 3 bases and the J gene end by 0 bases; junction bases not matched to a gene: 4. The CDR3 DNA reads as TGTGCCAGTAGTATGAGAGCGGGAGCCTCCTACGAGCAGTACTTC. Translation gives CASSMRAGASYEQYF. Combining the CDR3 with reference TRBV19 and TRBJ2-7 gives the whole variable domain DGGITQSPKYLFRKEGQNVTLSCEQNLNHDAMYWYRQDPGQGLRLIYYSQIVNDFQKGDIAEGYSVSREKKESFPLTVTSAQKNPTAFYLCASSMRAGASYEQYFGPGTRLTVT.

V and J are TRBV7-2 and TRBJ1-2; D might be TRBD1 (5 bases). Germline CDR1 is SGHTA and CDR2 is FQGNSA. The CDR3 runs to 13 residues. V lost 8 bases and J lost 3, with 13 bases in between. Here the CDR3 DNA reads TGTGCCAGCGAGCGCAGGGAGGACTATGGCTACACCTTC. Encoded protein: CASERREDYGYTF.

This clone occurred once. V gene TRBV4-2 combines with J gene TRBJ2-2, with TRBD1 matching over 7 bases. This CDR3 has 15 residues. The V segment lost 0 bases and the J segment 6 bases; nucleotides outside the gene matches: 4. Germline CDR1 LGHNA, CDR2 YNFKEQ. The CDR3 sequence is CASSQEGTVSGELFF. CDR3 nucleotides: TGTGCCAGCAGCCAAGAAGGGACAGTGTCCGGGGAGCTGTTTTTT.

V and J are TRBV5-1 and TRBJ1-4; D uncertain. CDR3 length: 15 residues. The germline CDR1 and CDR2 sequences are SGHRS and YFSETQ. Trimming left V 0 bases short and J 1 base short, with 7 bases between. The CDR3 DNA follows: TGCGCCAGCAGCTTGGTGGCGGGAACTAATGAAAAACTGTTTTTT. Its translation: CASSLVAGTNEKLFF. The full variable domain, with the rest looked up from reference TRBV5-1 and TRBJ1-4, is KAGVTQTPRYLIKTRGQQVTLSCSPISGHRSVSWYQQTPGQGLQFLFEYFSETQRNKGNFPGRFSGRQFSNSRSEMNVSTLELGDSALYLCASSLVAGTNEKLFFGSGTQLSVL.

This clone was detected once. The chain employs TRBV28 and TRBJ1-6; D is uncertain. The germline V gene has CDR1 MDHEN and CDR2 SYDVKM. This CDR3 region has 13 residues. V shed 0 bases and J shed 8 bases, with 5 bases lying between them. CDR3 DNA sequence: TGTGCCAGCAGTTTATGGACTGATTCACCCCTCCACTTT. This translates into CASSLWTDSPLHF.

The CDR3 protein is CASSPLLPKDRDTEAFF. CDR3 nucleotide sequence: TGTGCCAGCAGTCCGCTACTTCCCAAGGACAGGGACACTGAAGCTTTCTTT. The chain carries TRBV27 and TRBJ1-1, with 8 bases that match TRBD1. Germline CDR1 MNHEY, CDR2 SMNVEV (reference sequence). This CDR3 is 17 amino acids long. J was trimmed by 3 bases and V by 5 bases; bases with no gene match: 14.

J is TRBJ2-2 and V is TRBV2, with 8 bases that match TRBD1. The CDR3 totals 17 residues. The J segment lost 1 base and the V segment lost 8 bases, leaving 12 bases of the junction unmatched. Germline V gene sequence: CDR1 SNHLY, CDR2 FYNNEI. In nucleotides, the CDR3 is TGTGCCAGCGATCTTCTTTCGACAGGGGTGAACACCGGGGAGCTGTTTTTT. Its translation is CASDLLSTGVNTGELFF.

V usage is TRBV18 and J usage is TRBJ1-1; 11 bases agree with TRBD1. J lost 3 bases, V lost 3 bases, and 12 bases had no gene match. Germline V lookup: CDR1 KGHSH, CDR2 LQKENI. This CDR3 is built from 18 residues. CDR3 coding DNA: TGTGCCAGCTCACCCCTAGCCGGACAGGGGGCCTTTGACACTGAAGCTTTCTTT. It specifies CASSPLAGQGAFDTEAFF.

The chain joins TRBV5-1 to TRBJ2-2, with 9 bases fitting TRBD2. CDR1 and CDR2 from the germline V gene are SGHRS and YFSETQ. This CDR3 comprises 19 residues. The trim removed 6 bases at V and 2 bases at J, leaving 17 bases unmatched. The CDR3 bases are TGCGCCAGCACCCTAATCCGGGATAGCGGGGGCGTAAACACCGGGGAGCTGTTTTTT. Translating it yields CASTLIRDSGGVNTGELFF.

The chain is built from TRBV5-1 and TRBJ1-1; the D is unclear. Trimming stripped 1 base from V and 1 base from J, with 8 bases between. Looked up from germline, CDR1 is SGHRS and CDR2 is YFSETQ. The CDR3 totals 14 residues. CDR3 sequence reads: CASSLMSGNTEAFF. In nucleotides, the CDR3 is TGCGCCAGCAGCTTGATGAGTGGGAACACTGAAGCTTTCTTT.

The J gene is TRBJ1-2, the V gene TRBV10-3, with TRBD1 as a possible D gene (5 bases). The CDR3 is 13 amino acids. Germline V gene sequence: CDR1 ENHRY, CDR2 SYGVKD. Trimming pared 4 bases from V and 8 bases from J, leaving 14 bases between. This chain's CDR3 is CAISGGPSGGYTF. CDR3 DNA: TGTGCCATCAGTGGGGGACCGAGCGGGGGCTACACCTTC.

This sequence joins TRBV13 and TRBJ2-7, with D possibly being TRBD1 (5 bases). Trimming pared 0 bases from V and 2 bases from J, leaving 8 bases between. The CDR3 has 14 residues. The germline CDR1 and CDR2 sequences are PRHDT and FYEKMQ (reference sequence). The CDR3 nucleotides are TGTGCCAGCAGCTTAGGGCAGACAGCCTACGAGCAGTACTTC. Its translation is CASSLGQTAYEQYF.

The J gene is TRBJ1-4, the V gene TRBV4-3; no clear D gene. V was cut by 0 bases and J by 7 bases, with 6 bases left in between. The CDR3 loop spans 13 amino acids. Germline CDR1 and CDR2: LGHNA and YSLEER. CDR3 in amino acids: CASSQDFGEKLFF. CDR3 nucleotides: TGCGCCAGCAGCCAAGATTTCGGTGAAAAACTGTTTTTT.

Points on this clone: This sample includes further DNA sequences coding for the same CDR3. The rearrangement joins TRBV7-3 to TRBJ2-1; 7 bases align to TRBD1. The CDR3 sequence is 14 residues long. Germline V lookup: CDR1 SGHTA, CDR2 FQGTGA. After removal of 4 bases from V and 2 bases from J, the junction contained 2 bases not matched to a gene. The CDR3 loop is CASSSTGTYNEQFF. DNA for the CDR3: TGTGCCAGCAGCTCGACAGGGACCTACAATGAGCAGTTCTTC.